The T cell receptor beta chain described here comes from a study of CD8 T cells in ankylosing spondylitis. Via MiXCR, TCRdb re-called the 5' RACE reads, giving one row per CDR3 protein. The table has roughly 180,000 distinct CDR3 sequences, approximately 10% seen once; the top ten hold 25% to 35%. The CDR3 runs 18 residues. V dropped 2 bases and J dropped 1; count of bases not matched to a gene: 6. In germline, CDR1 is SGHRS, CDR2 YFSETQ. The sequencing sample was made of blood, either unsorted or a sorted T cell fraction (not recorded which). The clonotype was recovered from a male donor with ankylosing spondylitis or in good health (not recorded which). The chain employs TRBV5-1 and TRBJ2-3, with 14 bases identical to TRBD2. The DNA for the CDR3 is TGCGCCAGCAGCTTTATGGGACTAGCGGGAGTTCGCACAGATACGCAGTATTTT. This encodes CASSFMGLAGVRTDTQYF.